This T cell receptor beta chain stems from a study of CD8 T cells in Susac syndrome. Trimming removed 2 bases at V and 5 bases at J, with 18 bases between. The germline V gene encodes CDR1 MGHRA and CDR2 YSYEKL. This CDR3 contains 16 residues. RNA was extracted with the RNeasy kit, and a quantity of about 0.45 to 1 ug was reverse transcribed using random hexamers. TCRdb fed the immunoSEQ multiplex PCR reads into MiXCR, producing one record per CDR3 protein. Found here are 110,000 or so distinct CDR3 sequences, under 95% of them singletons; the top ten hold over 0.1%. The receptor was isolated from a human donor in good health. Sequencing input: CD8+ T cells from PBMCs. The chain recombines TRBV4-1 with TRBJ1-2, with a weak D call TRBD1 (6 bases). CDR3 coding DNA: TGCGCCAGCAGCCAACCCGCTCCGGGACAAGGGTATGGCTACACCTTC. Encoded protein: CASSQPAPGQGYGYTF.